A single sample is the source of the 26 T cell receptor beta chains below, sequenced in a study of T cell responses to AZD1222 COVID-19 vaccine. Only in-frame clones appear in the TCRdb table, and some are missing; sequencing was by immunoSEQ multiplex PCR. Of roughly 150,000 clones listed, roughly nine tenths are singletons. Sequencing used peripheral blood, obtained 28 days after the second AZD1222 dose. The source is an adult who received the AZD1222 COVID-19 vaccine.

The chain recombines TRBV7-2 with TRBJ2-1; 8 nucleotides match TRBD2. This CDR3 comprises 16 residues. The germline V gene has CDR1 SGHTA and CDR2 FQGNSA. J gave up 2 bases and V 6 bases, and 9 bases lay outside the gene matches. The chain's CDR3 is CASSPSGGPPYNEQFF. The CDR3 bases are TGTGCCAGCAGTCCCAGCGGGGGCCCACCCTACAATGAGCAGTTCTTC. The entire variable domain, with the rest obtained from reference TRBV7-2 and TRBJ2-1, is as follows: GAGVSQSPSNKVTEKGKDVELRCDPISGHTALYWYRQSLGQGLEFLIYFQGNSAPDKSGLPSDRFSAERTGGSVSTLTIQRTQQEDSAVYLCASSPSGGPPYNEQFFGPGTRLTVL.

The chain joins TRBV6-4 to TRBJ2-7; 8 bases line up with TRBD2. Germline lookup yields CDR1 MRHNA and CDR2 SNTAGT. The CDR3 is 14 amino acids. V gave up 9 bases and J gave up 6 bases; unmatched junction bases: 13. CDR3 sequence: CARGGERGKAEQYF. CDR3 coding DNA: TGTGCCAGAGGGGGAGAGCGGGGGAAGGCCGAGCAGTACTTC.

The chain couples TRBV3-1 (or the pseudogene TRBV3-2) to TRBJ2-7; D is unresolved. The CDR3 consists of 13 residues. The ends were cut back, 4 bases at V and 3 bases at J, with 10 bases in the middle. The germline V gene has CDR1 LGHDT and CDR2 YNNKEL (reference sequence). This chain's CDR3 is CASSLRGVYEQYF. The CDR3 bases are TGTGCCAGCAGCCTCCGTGGGGTCTACGAGCAGTACTTC.

In its sample, this clone was seen a few times. The gene calls are TRBV19 and TRBJ2-1; D tentatively reads TRBD1 or TRBD2 (6 bases each). V shed 1 base and J shed 3 bases, with 10 bases lying between them. This CDR3 is 15 amino acids long. CDR1 and CDR2 (germline): LNHDA, SQIVND (reference sequence). CDR3 coding DNA: TGTGCCAGTAGTATAGGGGGGGCCGACTACAATGAGCAGTTCTTC. Translating it yields CASSIGGADYNEQFF.

The CDR3 nucleotides are TGTGCCAGCGGGTTTCTGGGAGGGCCGGACAATGAGCAGTTCTTC. Amino acids: CASGFLGGPDNEQFF. The chain joins TRBV6-6 to TRBJ2-1; 7 bases map to TRBD2. The V segment lost 8 bases and the J segment 5 bases; nucleotides outside the gene matches: 12. The length of the CDR3 is 15 residues. Germline assignment: CDR1 MNHNY and CDR2 SVGAGI (reference sequence).

The genes are TRBV4-1 and TRBJ1-1; TRBD1 aligns across 8 bases. V was clipped by 2 bases and J by 1 base; unmatched bases: 3. Germline CDR1 reads MGHRA; CDR2 reads YSYEKL. The CDR3 has 15 residues. CDR3 in DNA: TGCGCCAGCAGCCAACAACAGGGGGGGAACACTGAAGCTTTCTTT. Encoded protein: CASSQQQGGNTEAFF.

This chain links TRBV7-3 with TRBJ2-1; D is unclear. Per the germline V gene, CDR1 is SGHTA and CDR2 is FQGTGA. This CDR3 region has 17 residues. With 10 bases removed from V and 10 bases from J, the gap between germline ends came to 32 bases. CDR3 loop: CANQRPGLVGTKGEQFF. As DNA, the CDR3 is TGTGCCAACCAACGACCCGGGCTAGTTGGTACTAAAGGAGAGCAGTTCTTC.

The genes are TRBV5-1 and TRBJ2-5; D call uncertain. From germline, CDR1 is SGHRS and CDR2 YFSETQ. The ends were cut back, 4 bases at V and 2 bases at J, with 12 bases in the middle. This CDR3 contains 14 residues. The CDR3 sequence: CASSLSTAQETQYF. In DNA, the CDR3 is TGCGCCAGCAGCCTCAGTACAGCGCAAGAGACCCAGTACTTC.

The V and J genes are TRBV19 and TRBJ2-3; D remains unclear. CDR1 and CDR2 from the germline V gene are LNHDA and SQIVND (reference sequence). This CDR3 spans 13 amino acids. Trimming stripped 3 bases from V and 1 base from J, with 5 bases between. CDR3 protein: CASSMSGTDTQYF. The CDR3, as DNA: TGTGCCAGTAGTATGAGTGGCACAGATACGCAGTATTTT.

The chain links TRBV4-1 to TRBJ2-7; D may be TRBD1 (6 bases). Deletions cut 1 base from V and 0 bases from J, with 16 bases between. The V gene's germline CDR1 is MGHRA and CDR2 YSYEKL. The CDR3 length is 17 residues. The CDR3 spells CASSQVVDRTLSYEQYF. The CDR3, as DNA: TGCGCCAGCAGCCAAGTAGTAGACAGGACCCTCTCCTACGAGCAGTACTTC.

This chain uses TRBV3-1 (or the pseudogene TRBV3-2) with TRBJ1-2, with D uncertain. Germline values: CDR1 LGHDT, CDR2 YNNKEL (reference sequence). Trimming left V 1 base short and J 4 bases short, with 7 bases between. The CDR3 loop spans 13 amino acids. The CDR3 coding sequence is TGTGCCAGCAGCCAAGGACGGTTCTATGGCTACACCTTC. This gives the protein CASSQGRFYGYTF.

The chain couples TRBV30 to TRBJ2-7, with D hard to call. V lost 5 bases to trimming and J lost 5 bases, with 16 bases between them. The CDR3 extends over 13 amino acids. Germline assignment: CDR1 GTSNPN and CDR2 SVGIG (reference sequence). The CDR3 DNA reads as TGTGCCTGGGTAACGCTTCCGGCAAACGAGCAGTACTTC. It codes for CAWVTLPANEQYF.

This clone is medium-sized within its sample. The chain has TRBV7-9 and TRBJ1-2; D possibly corresponds to TRBD1 (5 bases). Germline V gene lookup returns CDR1 SEHNR and CDR2 FQNEAQ (reference sequence). The ends were cut back, 2 bases at V and 1 base at J, with 11 bases in the middle. The CDR3 runs to 15 residues. DNA for the CDR3: TGTGCCAGCAGCTTATCAGACAGCATTAACTATGGCTACACCTTC. Translated: CASSLSDSINYGYTF.

The rearrangement uses TRBV2 and TRBJ1-6; D is ambiguous. The CDR3 is made up of 13 amino acids. The germline V and J ends were trimmed by 4 bases and 6 bases, with 7 bases remaining between them. Germline V lookup: CDR1 SNHLY, CDR2 FYNNEI. The CDR3, as DNA: TGTGCCAGCAGTGTCCCCTCTAATTCACCCCTCCACTTT. Translating gives CASSVPSNSPLHF.

The V call is TRBV5-4, the J call TRBJ2-5; tentatively, D is TRBD2 (6 bases). The CDR3 has 13 residues. Trimming removed 4 bases at V and 5 bases at J, with 12 bases between. Germline values: CDR1 SGHNT, CDR2 YYREEE (reference sequence). CDR3 sequence: CASSPGDFETQYF. The CDR3 DNA is TGTGCCAGCAGCCCGGGGGACTTTGAGACCCAGTACTTC.

CDR3 DNA sequence: TGTGCCAGCAGCTTAATGTCGGCGGTCAAAGAGACCCAGTACTTC. This gives the protein CASSLMSAVKETQYF. The chain couples TRBV7-2 to TRBJ2-5; D not certain. Looked up from germline, CDR1 is SGHTA and CDR2 is FQGNSA. This CDR3 comprises 15 residues. The V and J ends lost 2 bases and 3 bases respectively, with 13 bases between them.

This clone was counted between two and nine times. V and J are TRBV13 and TRBJ1-3; a weak D match, TRBD1 (6 bases). CDR3 length: 18 residues. The ends were cut back, 0 bases at V and 0 bases at J, with 15 bases in the middle. Germline-derived CDR1 and CDR2 are PRHDT and FYEKMQ (reference sequence). CDR3 residues: CASSLGGQGLSSGNTIYF. The CDR3 DNA reads TGTGCCAGCAGCTTAGGGGGACAAGGGTTGAGCTCTGGAAACACCATATATTTT.

This sequence joins TRBV7-8 and TRBJ1-2; D call uncertain. Germline lookup yields CDR1 SGHVS and CDR2 FQNEAQ. CDR3 length: 14 residues. The V and J ends lost 5 bases and 4 bases respectively, with 14 bases between them. CDR3 in DNA: TGTGCCAGCAGCCCTAGGCCCTTAAGCTATGGCTACACCTTC. It is translated as CASSPRPLSYGYTF.

The V and J genes are TRBV7-9 and TRBJ1-5; D ambiguous. V lost 6 bases to trimming and J lost 4 bases, with 7 bases between them. The CDR3 contains 12 residues. CDR1 SEHNR and CDR2 FQNEAQ come from the germline V gene (reference sequence). The CDR3 coding sequence is TGTGCCAGCAGTAAGACGAATCAGCCCCAGCATTTT. Translating it yields CASSKTNQPQHF.

The CDR3 nucleotides read TGTGCCAGTAGTCCACTTAAGACAGGGGGCTTAAATCAGCCCCAGCATTTT. Protein: CASSPLKTGGLNQPQHF. The rearrangement joins TRBV19 to TRBJ1-5, with 10 bases identical to TRBD1. After removal of 5 bases from V and 4 bases from J, the junction contained 11 bases not matched to a gene. CDR1 LNHDA and CDR2 SQIVND come from the germline V gene (reference sequence). This CDR3 region has 17 residues.

The sample holds one count of this clone. The CDR3 DNA reads as TGTGCCAGCAGCGACCCCACTAGCGCCACCTTCTACAATGAGCAGTTCTTC. It yields the protein CASSDPTSATFYNEQFF. The chain is built from TRBV11-2 and TRBJ2-1; 7 bases agree with TRBD2. The trim removed 5 bases at V and 3 bases at J, leaving 13 bases unmatched. CDR3 length: 17 residues. The germline V gene encodes CDR1 SGHAT and CDR2 FQNNGV. Combining the CDR3 with reference TRBV11-2 and TRBJ2-1 gives the whole variable domain EAGVAQSPRYKIIEKRQSVAFWCNPISGHATLYWYQQILGQGPKLLIQFQNNGVVDDSQLPKDRFSAERLKGVDSTLKIQPAKLEDSAVYLCASSDPTSATFYNEQFFGPGTRLTVL.

The chain recombines TRBV19 with TRBJ1-5, with 7 positions matching TRBD1. CDR1 is LNHDA, CDR2 SQIVND, per germline (reference sequence). V shed 7 bases and J 6 bases; nucleotides not matched to a gene: 9. The CDR3 has 14 residues. CDR3 sequence reads: CASTQRTGGQPQHF. CDR3 nucleotide sequence: TGTGCCAGTACCCAAAGGACAGGTGGTCAGCCCCAGCATTTT.

The chain combines TRBV5-1 with TRBJ2-1; TRBD1 agrees at 8 bases. CDR3 length: 16 residues. CDR1 is SGHRS and CDR2 is YFSETQ in the germline V gene. V gave up 4 bases and J gave up 0 bases; unmatched junction bases: 6. The CDR3 DNA follows: TGCGCCAGCAGCCTAAGGACAGGGCGCTCCTACAATGAGCAGTTCTTC. Its translation is CASSLRTGRSYNEQFF.

The chain joins TRBV5-4 to TRBJ1-4; perhaps TRBD1 as D (5 bases). Germline V lookup: CDR1 SGHNT, CDR2 YYREEE (reference sequence). This CDR3 has 17 residues. V lost 4 bases to trimming and J lost 0 bases, with 16 bases between them. CDR3 region: CASSLRRGFTTNEKLFF. In DNA form, the CDR3 reads TGTGCCAGCAGCCTTCGACGGGGGTTCACAACTAATGAAAAACTGTTTTTT. Based on the CDR3 plus reference TRBV5-4 and TRBJ1-4, the full variable domain is ETGVTQSPTHLIKTRGQQVTLRCSSQSGHNTVSWYQQALGQGPQFIFQYYREEENGRGNFPPRFSGLQFPNYSSELNVNALELDDSALYLCASSLRRGFTTNEKLFFGSGTQLSVL.

The V and J genes are TRBV7-9 and TRBJ2-1, with D maybe TRBD2 (6 bases). Germline values: CDR1 SEHNR, CDR2 FQNEAQ (reference sequence). This CDR3 is built from 16 residues. V shed 5 bases and J shed 7 bases, with 21 bases lying between them. CDR3 in DNA: TGTGCCAGCAGCACACCGGGACTCGACTTCCGAAATGAGCAGTTCTTC. It yields the protein CASSTPGLDFRNEQFF.

This sequence joins TRBV27 and TRBJ2-7, with 7 bases that match TRBD1. The CDR3 contains 13 residues. V shed 5 bases, J shed 4 bases, and the junction held 5 bases outside the gene matches. The germline V gene encodes CDR1 MNHEY and CDR2 SMNVEV (reference sequence). The CDR3 reads CASSPRTGYEQYF. The CDR3 DNA follows: TGTGCCAGCAGTCCCCGGACAGGATACGAGCAGTACTTC.